The clone carrying this T cell receptor (beta chain) has ten or more counts. CDR1 is DFQATT, CDR2 SNEGSKA, per germline (reference sequence). V lost 2 bases, J lost 5 bases, and 8 bases stayed unmatched. The CDR3 is 14 amino acids. The sample comes from a study of T cells in Graves' hyperthyroidism and ophthalmopathy. What was amplified from RNA transcripts were TCR beta CDR3 regions. The primer set for the first-round RT-PCR of the TCR CDR3 was HTBI. TCRdb independently ran MiXCR on the multiplex PCR reads; one entry per CDR3 protein. Of approximately 740,000 distinct CDR3 sequences in the sample, 14% were seen once.

The chain has TRBV20-1 and TRBJ2-5; 7 bases fit TRBD2. Sequenced material: blood. The TCR was taken from a woman aged 18-29 years with Graves' hyperthyroidism. The CDR3 nucleotides are TGCAGTGCTAGAAGCGGCGGGAGCAGGGAGACCCAGTACTTC. It encodes CSARSGGSRETQYF.